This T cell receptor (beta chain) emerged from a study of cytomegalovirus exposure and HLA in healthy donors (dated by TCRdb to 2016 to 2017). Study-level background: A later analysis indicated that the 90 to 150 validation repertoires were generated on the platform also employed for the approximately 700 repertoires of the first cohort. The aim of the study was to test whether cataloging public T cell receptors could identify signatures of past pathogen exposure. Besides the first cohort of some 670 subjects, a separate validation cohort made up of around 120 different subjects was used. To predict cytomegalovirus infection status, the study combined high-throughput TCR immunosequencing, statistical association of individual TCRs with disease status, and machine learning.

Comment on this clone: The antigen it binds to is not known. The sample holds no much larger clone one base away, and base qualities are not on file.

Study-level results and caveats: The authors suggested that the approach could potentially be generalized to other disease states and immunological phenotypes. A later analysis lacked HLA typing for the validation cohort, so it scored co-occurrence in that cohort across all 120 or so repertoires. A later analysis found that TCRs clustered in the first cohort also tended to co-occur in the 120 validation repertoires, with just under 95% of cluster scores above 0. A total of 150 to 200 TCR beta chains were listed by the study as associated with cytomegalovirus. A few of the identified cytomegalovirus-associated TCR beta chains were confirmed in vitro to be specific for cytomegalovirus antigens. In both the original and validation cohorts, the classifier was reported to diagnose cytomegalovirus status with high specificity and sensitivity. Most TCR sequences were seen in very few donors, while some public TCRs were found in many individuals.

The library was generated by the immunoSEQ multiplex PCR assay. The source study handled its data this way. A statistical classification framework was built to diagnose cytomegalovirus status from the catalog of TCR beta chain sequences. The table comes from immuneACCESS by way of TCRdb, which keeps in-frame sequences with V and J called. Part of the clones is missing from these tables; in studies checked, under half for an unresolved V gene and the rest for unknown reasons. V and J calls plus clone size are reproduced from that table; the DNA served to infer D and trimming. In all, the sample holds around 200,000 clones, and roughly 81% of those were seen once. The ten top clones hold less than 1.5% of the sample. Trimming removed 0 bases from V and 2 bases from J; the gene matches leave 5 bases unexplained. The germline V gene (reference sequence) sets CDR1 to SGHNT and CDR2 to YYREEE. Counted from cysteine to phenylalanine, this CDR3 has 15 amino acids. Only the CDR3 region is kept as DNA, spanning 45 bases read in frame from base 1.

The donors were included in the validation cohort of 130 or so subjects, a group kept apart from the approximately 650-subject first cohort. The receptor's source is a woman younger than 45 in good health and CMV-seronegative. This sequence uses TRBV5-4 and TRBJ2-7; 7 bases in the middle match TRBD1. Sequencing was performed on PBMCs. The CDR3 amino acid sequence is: CASSLGPTGTYEQYF. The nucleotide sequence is TGTGCCAGCAGCTTGGGTCCGACAGGGACCTACGAGCAGTACTTC.